Below are 3 T cell receptor beta chains sequenced from a single sample in a study of blood T cell repertoires in COVID-19 (dated by TCRdb to the early 2020s). Libraries were prepared through the immunoSEQ multiplex PCR assay. In its TCRdb copy, this immuneACCESS table keeps in-frame sequences only and misses some clones. Where compared with another copy, unresolved V genes explain less than half of these, and the others have no known cause. Recorded for this sample are fewer than 250,000 clones; around 90% of them occurred a single time. Jointly, the top ten make up under 7.5% of the sample. What was sequenced was peripheral blood. The source of these receptors is a man in his 60s who had recovered from COVID-19.

On this clone: A junction boundary mismatches the germline segment, possibly from a read error. Other DNA variants within this sample encode the same CDR3. The chain links TRBV5-1 to TRBJ2-4; TRBD2 matches at 14 bases. Looked up from germline, CDR1 is SGHRS and CDR2 is YFSETQ. The CDR3 sequence is 15 residues long. This CDR3 is CASSLGLAGENIQYF. CDR3 DNA: TGTGCCAGCAGCTTGGGACTAGCGGGGGAAAACATTCAGTACTTC.

The rearrangement uses TRBV14 and TRBJ2-7, with 7 bases identical to TRBD1. Germline CDR1 and CDR2: SGHDN and FVKESK. V lost 1 base and J lost 3; bases outside the gene matches: 3. The CDR3 totals 14 residues. In DNA form, the CDR3 reads TGTGCCAGCAGCCAAGGGGCAGGGGGCTACGAGCAGTACTTC. It translates to CASSQGAGGYEQYF.

V and J are TRBV3-1 (or the pseudogene TRBV3-2) and TRBJ2-3, with 11 nucleotides matching TRBD2. CDR1 is LGHDT and CDR2 is YNNKEL in the germline V gene (reference sequence). The trim removed 4 bases at V and 4 bases at J, leaving 7 bases unmatched. The CDR3 length is 16 residues. The CDR3: CASSPRPGLAADTQYF. CDR3 in DNA: TGTGCCAGCAGCCCCCGGCCGGGACTAGCGGCAGATACGCAGTATTTT.